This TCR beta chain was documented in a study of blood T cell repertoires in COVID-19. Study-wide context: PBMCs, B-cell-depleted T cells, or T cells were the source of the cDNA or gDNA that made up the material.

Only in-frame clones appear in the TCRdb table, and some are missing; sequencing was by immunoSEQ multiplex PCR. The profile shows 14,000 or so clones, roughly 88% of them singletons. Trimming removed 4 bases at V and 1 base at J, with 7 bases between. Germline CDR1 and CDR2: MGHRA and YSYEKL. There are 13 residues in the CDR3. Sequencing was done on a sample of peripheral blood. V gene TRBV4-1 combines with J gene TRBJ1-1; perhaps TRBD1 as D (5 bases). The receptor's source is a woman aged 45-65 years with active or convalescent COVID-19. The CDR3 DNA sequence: TGCGCCAGCAGCCGAACAGGGAACACTGAAGCTTTCTTT. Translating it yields CASSRTGNTEAFF.